A selection of T cell receptor beta chains follows, all from one sample in a study of OX40 agonist ivuxolimab in advanced cancers. The protocol was immunoSEQ multiplex PCR, while the TCRdb copy is restricted to in-frame clones and leaves out a portion. The table shows some 80,000 clones, with over 70% occurring only once. This specimen consisted of CD4+ or CD8+ T cells sorted from blood, obtained in a trial of the OX40 agonist ivuxolimab. These receptors were obtained from an adult with an advanced solid tumor such as melanoma, head and neck, liver or kidney cancer. The CDR3 runs from the conserved cysteine through the conserved F or W. The order of the fields is V gene, D gene, J gene, CDR3 DNA, CDR3 protein. D genes are given only for firm matches.

V gene: TRBV5-6; D gene: .; J gene: TRBJ1-6; CDR3 DNA: TGTGCCAGCAGCCCTTCACCCTTCTCCTATAATTCACCCCTCCACTTT; CDR3 protein: CASSPSPFSYNSPLHF
V gene: TRBV19; D gene: TRBD1; J gene: TRBJ2-7; CDR3 DNA: TGTGCCAGTAGTAGCCCGGGACAGGGGGCCTACGAGCAGTACTTC; CDR3 protein: CASSSPGQGAYEQYF
V gene: TRBV5-1; D gene: TRBD1; J gene: TRBJ1-1; CDR3 DNA: TGCGCCAGCAGCTTGCTGGGACAGGGACCCACTGAAGCTTTCTTT; CDR3 protein: CASSLLGQGPTEAFF
V gene: TRBV7-2; D gene: TRBD2; J gene: TRBJ2-2; CDR3 DNA: TGTGCCAGCAGCCCTATGGGACTAAACACCGGGGAGCTGTTTTTT; CDR3 protein: CASSPMGLNTGELFF
V gene: TRBV6-5; D gene: .; J gene: TRBJ1-2; CDR3 DNA: TGTGCCAGCAGGCCCGGCGGGCAGGCCGTTTATGGCTACACCTTC; CDR3 protein: CASRPGGQAVYGYTF
V gene: TRBV6-5; D gene: .; J gene: TRBJ1-2; CDR3 DNA: TGTGCCAGCAGTTATGGAGGGACATCATATGGCTACACCTTC; CDR3 protein: CASSYGGTSYGYTF
V gene: TRBV7-7; D gene: .; J gene: TRBJ1-5; CDR3 DNA: TGTGCTAGCGGGCCCGGGTATAGCAATCAGCCCCAGCATTTT; CDR3 protein: CASGPGYSNQPQHF
V gene: TRBV20-1; D gene: .; J gene: TRBJ1-1; CDR3 DNA: TGCAGTGCTAGCGATGCTCGGGGGGCTTTCTTT; CDR3 protein: CSASDARGAFF
V gene: TRBV7-8; D gene: TRBD2; J gene: TRBJ2-7; CDR3 DNA: TGTGCCAGCAGCTCCCGGACTAGATTCGAGCAGTACTTC; CDR3 protein: CASSSRTRFEQYF
V gene: TRBV9; D gene: .; J gene: TRBJ1-3; CDR3 DNA: TGTGCCAGCAGCGTAGATCGGTGGACGGACACCATATATTTT; CDR3 protein: CASSVDRWTDTIYF
V gene: TRBV5-5; D gene: .; J gene: TRBJ1-1; CDR3 DNA: TGTGCCAGCAGCTTGCAACGGATGAACACTGAAGCTTTCTTT; CDR3 protein: CASSLQRMNTEAFF
V gene: TRBV6-6; D gene: .; J gene: TRBJ2-2; CDR3 DNA: TGTGCCAGCAGTTATGCAGGGTTCGGGGAGCTGTTTTTT; CDR3 protein: CASSYAGFGELFF
V gene: TRBV6-1; D gene: .; J gene: TRBJ2-7; CDR3 DNA: TGTGCCAGCAGTACGAGGGGTAAGACGGGCGAGCAGTACTTC; CDR3 protein: CASSTRGKTGEQYF
V gene: TRBV18; D gene: TRBD2; J gene: TRBJ2-5; CDR3 DNA: TGTGCCAGCTCACCTAGGCCCAGCGGGGGCCCGGGGACCCAGTACTTC; CDR3 protein: CASSPRPSGGPGTQYF
V gene: TRBV5-1; D gene: .; J gene: TRBJ2-2; CDR3 DNA: TGCGCCAGCAGCTTGTTGGGGAACACCGGGGAGCTGTTTTTT; CDR3 protein: CASSLLGNTGELFF
V gene: TRBV18; D gene: .; J gene: TRBJ2-7; CDR3 DNA: TGTGCCAGCTCACCACGAGGGGGGGACTACGAGCAGTACTTC; CDR3 protein: CASSPRGGDYEQYF
V gene: TRBV6-6; D gene: TRBD1; J gene: TRBJ1-1; CDR3 DNA: TGTGCCAGCAGCGAGGACAGGGTGAACACTGAAGCTTTCTTT; CDR3 protein: CASSEDRVNTEAFF
V gene: TRBV19; D gene: .; J gene: TRBJ2-6; CDR3 DNA: TGTGCCAGTAGTAGACTCTCTGGGGCCAACGTCCTGACTTTC; CDR3 protein: CASSRLSGANVLTF